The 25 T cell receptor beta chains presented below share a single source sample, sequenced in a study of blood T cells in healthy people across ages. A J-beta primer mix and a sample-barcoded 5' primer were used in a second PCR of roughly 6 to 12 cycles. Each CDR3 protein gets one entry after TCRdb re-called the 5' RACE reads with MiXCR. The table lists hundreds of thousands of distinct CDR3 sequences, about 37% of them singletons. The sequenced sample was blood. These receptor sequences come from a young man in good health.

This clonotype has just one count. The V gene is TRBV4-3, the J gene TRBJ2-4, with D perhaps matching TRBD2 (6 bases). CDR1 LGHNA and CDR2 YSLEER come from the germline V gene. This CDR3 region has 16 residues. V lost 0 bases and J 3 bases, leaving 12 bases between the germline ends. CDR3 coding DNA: TGCGCCAGCAGCCAAGATCGGGTGGGGGGCAAAAACATTCAGTACTTC. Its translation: CASSQDRVGGKNIQYF.

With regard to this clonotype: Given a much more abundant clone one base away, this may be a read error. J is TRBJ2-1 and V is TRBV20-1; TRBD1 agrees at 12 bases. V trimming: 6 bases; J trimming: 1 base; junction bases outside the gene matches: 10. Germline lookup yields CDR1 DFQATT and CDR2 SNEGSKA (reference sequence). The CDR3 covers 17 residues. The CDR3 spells CSAEGQGADWSYNEQFF. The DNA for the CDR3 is TGCAGTGCGGAGGGACAGGGGGCGGATTGGTCCTACAATGAGCAGTTCTTC.

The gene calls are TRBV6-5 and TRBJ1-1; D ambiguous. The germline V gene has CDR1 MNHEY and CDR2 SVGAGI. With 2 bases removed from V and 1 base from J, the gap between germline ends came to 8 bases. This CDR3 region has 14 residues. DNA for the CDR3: TGTGCCAGCAGTTACGACATGGAGAACACTGAAGCTTTCTTT. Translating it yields CASSYDMENTEAFF.

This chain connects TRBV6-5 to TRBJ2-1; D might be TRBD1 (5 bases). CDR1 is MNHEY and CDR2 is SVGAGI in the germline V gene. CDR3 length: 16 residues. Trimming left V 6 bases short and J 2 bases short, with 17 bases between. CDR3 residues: CASSRIVGVTYNEQFF. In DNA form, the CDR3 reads TGTGCCAGCAGCCGTATAGTAGGGGTCACCTACAATGAGCAGTTCTTC.

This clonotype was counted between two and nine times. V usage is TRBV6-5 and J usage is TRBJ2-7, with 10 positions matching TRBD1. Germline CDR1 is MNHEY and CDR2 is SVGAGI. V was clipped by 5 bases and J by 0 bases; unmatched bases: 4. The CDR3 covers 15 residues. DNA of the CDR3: TGTGCCAGCAGTACCGGGACAGGGGACTCCTACGAGCAGTACTTC. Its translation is CASSTGTGDSYEQYF.

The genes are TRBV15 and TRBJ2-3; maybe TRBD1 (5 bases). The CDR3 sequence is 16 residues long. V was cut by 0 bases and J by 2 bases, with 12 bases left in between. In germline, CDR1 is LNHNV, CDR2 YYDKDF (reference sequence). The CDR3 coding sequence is TGTGCCACCAGCAGAGAGGACAAGGGCCTCACAGATACGCAGTATTTT. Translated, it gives CATSREDKGLTDTQYF.

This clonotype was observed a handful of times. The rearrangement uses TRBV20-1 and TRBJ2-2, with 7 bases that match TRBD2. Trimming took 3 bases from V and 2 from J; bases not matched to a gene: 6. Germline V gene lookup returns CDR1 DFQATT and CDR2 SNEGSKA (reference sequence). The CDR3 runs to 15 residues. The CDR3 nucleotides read TGCAGTGCTAGCTTGGGGACTATTAACACCGGGGAGCTGTTTTTT. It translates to CSASLGTINTGELFF.

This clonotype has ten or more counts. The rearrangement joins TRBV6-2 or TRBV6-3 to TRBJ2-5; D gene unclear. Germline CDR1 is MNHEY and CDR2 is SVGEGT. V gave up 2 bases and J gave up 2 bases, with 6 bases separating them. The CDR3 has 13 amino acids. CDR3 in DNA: TGTGCCAGCAGTTACGAATTGCAAGAGACCCAGTACTTC. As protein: CASSYELQETQYF.

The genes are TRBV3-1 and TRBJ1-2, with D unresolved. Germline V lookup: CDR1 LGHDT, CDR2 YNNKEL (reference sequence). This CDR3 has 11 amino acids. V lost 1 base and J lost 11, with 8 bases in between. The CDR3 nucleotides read TGTGCCAGCAGCCAAGTGTGGAGGTACACCTTC. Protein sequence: CASSQVWRYTF.

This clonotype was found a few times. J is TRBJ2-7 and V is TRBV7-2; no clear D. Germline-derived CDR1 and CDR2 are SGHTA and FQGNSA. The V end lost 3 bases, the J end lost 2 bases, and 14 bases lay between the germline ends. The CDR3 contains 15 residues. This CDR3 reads CASSLFGSGTYEQYF. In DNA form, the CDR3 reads TGTGCCAGCAGCTTGTTTGGGTCTGGGACCTACGAGCAGTACTTC.

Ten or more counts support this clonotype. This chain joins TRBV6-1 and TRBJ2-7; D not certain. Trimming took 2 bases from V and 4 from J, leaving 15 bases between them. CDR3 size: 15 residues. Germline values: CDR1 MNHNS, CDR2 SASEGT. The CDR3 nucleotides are TGTGCCAGCAGTGAACGGCCGGAAAAGATATACGAGCAGTACTTC. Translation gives CASSERPEKIYEQYF.

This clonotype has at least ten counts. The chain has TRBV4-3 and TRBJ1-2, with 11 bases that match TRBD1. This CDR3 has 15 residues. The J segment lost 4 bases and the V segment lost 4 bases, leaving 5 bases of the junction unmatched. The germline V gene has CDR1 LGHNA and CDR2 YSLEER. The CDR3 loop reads CASSRGQGAGYGYTF. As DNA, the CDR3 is TGCGCCAGCAGCCGAGGACAGGGGGCCGGCTATGGCTACACCTTC.

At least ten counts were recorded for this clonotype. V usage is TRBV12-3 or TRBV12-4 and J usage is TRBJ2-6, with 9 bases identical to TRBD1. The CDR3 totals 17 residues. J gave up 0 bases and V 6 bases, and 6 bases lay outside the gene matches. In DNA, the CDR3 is TGTGCCAGCAGCCACGGGACAGGGAACTCTGGGGCCAACGTCCTGACTTTC. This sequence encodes CASSHGTGNSGANVLTF.

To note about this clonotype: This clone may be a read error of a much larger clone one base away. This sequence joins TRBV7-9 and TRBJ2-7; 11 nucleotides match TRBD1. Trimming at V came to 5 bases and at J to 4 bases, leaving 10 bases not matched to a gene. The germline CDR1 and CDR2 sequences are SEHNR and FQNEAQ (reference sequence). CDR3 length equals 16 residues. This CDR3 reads CASSPPWGQGGYEQYF. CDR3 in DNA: TGTGCCAGCAGCCCACCATGGGGACAGGGGGGATACGAGCAGTACTTC.

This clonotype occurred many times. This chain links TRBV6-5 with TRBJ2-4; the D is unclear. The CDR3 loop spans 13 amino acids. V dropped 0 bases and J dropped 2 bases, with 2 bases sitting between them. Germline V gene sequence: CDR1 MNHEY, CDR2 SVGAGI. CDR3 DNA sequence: TGTGCCAGCAGTTACTCGACCAAAAACATTCAGTACTTC. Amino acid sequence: CASSYSTKNIQYF.

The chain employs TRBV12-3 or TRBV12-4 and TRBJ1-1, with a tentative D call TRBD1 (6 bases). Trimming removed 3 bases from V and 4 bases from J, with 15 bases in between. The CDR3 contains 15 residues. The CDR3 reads CASSFPRGGGTEAFF. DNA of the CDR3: TGTGCCAGCAGTTTTCCACGGGGAGGGGGCACTGAAGCTTTCTTT.

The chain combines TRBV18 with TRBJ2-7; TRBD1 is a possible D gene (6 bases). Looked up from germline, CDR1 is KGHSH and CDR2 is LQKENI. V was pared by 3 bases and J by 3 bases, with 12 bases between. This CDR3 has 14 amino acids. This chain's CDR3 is CASSPVGQLYEQYF. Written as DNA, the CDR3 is TGTGCCAGCTCACCGGTAGGACAGCTCTACGAGCAGTACTTC.

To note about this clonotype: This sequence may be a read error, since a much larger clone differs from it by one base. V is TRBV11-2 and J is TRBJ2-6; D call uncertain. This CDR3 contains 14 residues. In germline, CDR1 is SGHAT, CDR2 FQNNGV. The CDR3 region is CTSSSASGANVLTF. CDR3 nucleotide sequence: TGTACCAGCAGCTCCGCCTCTGGGGCCAACGTCCTGACTTTC.

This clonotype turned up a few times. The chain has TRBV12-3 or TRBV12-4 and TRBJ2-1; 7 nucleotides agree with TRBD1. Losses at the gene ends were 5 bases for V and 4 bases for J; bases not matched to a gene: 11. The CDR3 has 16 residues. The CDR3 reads CASSPIGTVIYNEQFF. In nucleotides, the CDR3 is TGTGCCAGCAGTCCGATTGGGACAGTTATTTACAATGAGCAGTTCTTC.

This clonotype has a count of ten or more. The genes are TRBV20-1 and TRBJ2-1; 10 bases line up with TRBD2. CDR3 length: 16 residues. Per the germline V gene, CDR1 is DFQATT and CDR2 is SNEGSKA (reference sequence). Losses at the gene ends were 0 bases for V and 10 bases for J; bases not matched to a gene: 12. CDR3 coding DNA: TGCAGTGCTAGAGAGGTAGCGGGGGGAGTGAAAGGGGAGCAGTTCTTC. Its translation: CSAREVAGGVKGEQFF.

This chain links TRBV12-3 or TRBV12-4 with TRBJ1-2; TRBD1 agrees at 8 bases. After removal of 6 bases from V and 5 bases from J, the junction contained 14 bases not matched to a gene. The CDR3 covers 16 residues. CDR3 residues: CASSDTQGAGDYGYTF. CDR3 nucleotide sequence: TGTGCCAGCAGCGACACTCAGGGGGCAGGGGATTATGGCTACACCTTC.

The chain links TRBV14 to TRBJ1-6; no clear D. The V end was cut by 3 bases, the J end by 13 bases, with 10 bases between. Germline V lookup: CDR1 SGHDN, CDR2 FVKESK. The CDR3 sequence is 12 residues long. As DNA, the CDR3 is TGTGCCAGCAGCCATTTAGGCCTCCCCCTCCACTTT. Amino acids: CASSHLGLPLHF.

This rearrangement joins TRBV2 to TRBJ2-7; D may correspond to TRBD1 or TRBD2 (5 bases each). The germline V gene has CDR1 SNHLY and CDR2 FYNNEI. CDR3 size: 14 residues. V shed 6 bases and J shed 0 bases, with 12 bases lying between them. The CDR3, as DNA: TGTGCCAGCAGGCTGGGGGTGAGCTCCTACGAGCAGTACTTC. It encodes CASRLGVSSYEQYF.

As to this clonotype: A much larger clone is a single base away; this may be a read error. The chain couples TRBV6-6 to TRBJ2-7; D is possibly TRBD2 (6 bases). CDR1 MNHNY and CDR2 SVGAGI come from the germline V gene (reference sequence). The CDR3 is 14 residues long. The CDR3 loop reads CASSVYGGSYERYF. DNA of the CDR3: TGTGCCAGCAGTGTCTATGGGGGGAGCTACGAGCGGTACTTC.

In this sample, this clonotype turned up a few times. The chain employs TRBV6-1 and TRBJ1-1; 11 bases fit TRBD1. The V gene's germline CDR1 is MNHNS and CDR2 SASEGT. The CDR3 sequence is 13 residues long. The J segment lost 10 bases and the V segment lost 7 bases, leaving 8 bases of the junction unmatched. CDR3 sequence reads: CASTLGQGAGAFF. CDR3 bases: TGTGCCAGCACTCTCGGACAGGGGGCCGGAGCTTTCTTT.